The clone carrying this TCR beta chain was counted ten times or more. This sample was included in a study of molecular identifiers for immune sequencing clone quantification. Sorting captured naive CD8 T cells as CD8+CD4-CCR7+CD45RA+. Libraries of bulk TCR were made by previously described methods (with listed TCR primers). TCRdb reprocessed the PCR reads via MiXCR and lists one record per CDR3 protein. The data show approximately 550,000 distinct CDR3 sequences, with approximately 25% seen just once and about 0.75% held by the top ten. V was shortened by 5 bases and J by 3 bases, with 18 bases between the two germline ends. The length of the CDR3 is 16 residues. Germline CDR1 reads MGHRA; CDR2 reads YSYEKL.

Sequenced: naive CD8+ T cells from blood, with Jurkat cell RNA spiked in. Noted subset: FACS-sorted CD8+CD4-CCR7+CD45RA+ naive T cells. The V gene is TRBV4-1, the J gene TRBJ2-3; D might be TRBD1 (6 bases). The receptor was derived from a human donor in good health. Some libraries in this study had Jurkat cell RNA spiked in. CDR3 sequence (DNA): TGCGCCAGCAGCTCCCACAGGGCCATGATAACAGATACGCAGTATTTT. Translating gives CASSSHRAMITDTQYF.